The clone carrying this T cell receptor beta chain was counted between two and nine times. The CDR3 runs 16 residues. The germline V and J ends were trimmed by 6 bases and 2 bases, with 17 bases remaining between them. Germline loops: CDR1 LNHDA, CDR2 SQIVND (reference sequence). What was amplified from RNA transcripts were TCR beta CDR3 regions. TCR CDR3 regions were first amplified by RT-PCR with HTBI primers. TCRdb reprocessed the multiplex PCR reads with MiXCR, giving one entry per CDR3 protein. This sample carries about 840,000 distinct CDR3 sequences, roughly 37% of them seen once, and the ten largest clones take 7.5% to 9.5%. Graves' hyperthyroidism was deemed stable absent ophthalmopathy progression within 18 months. The hyperthyroidism patients had all been newly diagnosed, and their disease duration was under 2 months. Their ages ranged from 18 to 65 years. Pregnant or lactating patients were excluded, as were those with uncontrolled infection or other autoimmune disease. Clinicians diagnosed patients from clinical symptoms, serum thyroxine and TRAb, thyroid ultrasound and orbital computed tomography.

The sample comes from a study of T cells in Graves' hyperthyroidism and ophthalmopathy. This receptor was identified in a man between 18 and 29 years old with Graves' hyperthyroidism. The sequencing input was blood. The chain links TRBV19 to TRBJ1-3, with unresolved D. The CDR3 loop is CASSERRRGTGNTIYF. The CDR3 DNA is TGTGCCAGTAGCGAACGGCGGCGGGGAACTGGAAACACCATATATTTT.